This TCR beta chain was sequenced in a study of T cell responses to AZD1222 COVID-19 vaccine. The study's findings and limits: Baseline seropositivity occurred in only a handful of AZD1222 recipients. The study found Spike-specific TCR breadth and depth rose after two AZD1222 doses.

Pooled together were second doses at about 4 or about 12 weeks. Produced via immunoSEQ multiplex PCR; TCRdb's table is partial and in-frame only. The table has about 180,000 clones, 70% to 90% seen once. The V gene lost 0 bases and the J gene lost 2 bases, with 8 bases spanning the gap. The CDR3 contains 14 residues. The germline V gene encodes CDR1 LGHDT and CDR2 YNNKEL (reference sequence). This clone was recorded only once. What it binds is not known. The chain uses TRBV3-1 (or the pseudogene TRBV3-2) and TRBJ2-7; TRBD1 is a possible D gene (6 bases). Sequencing used peripheral blood, obtained 28 days after the second AZD1222 dose. The receptor comes from an adult who received the AZD1222 COVID-19 vaccine. The CDR3 loop is CASSQEGGTYEQYF. CDR3 DNA sequence: TGTGCCAGCAGCCAAGAAGGGGGTACCTACGAGCAGTACTTC.